The text below deals with one TCR beta chain. Its cognate antigen is unknown. Only in-frame clones appear in the TCRdb table, and some are missing; sequencing was by immunoSEQ multiplex PCR. The sample consists of more than 400,000 clones, almost 97% of them appearing once. Germline CDR1 is MGHRA and CDR2 is YSYEKL. The CDR3 has 16 amino acids. V gave up 4 bases and J gave up 0 bases, with 10 bases separating them. This sample stems from a study of shared clonotypes between healthy human individuals. Points from the study as a whole: How much donors shared clonotypes was expected to be affected by sequencing depth. In general, naive subsets displayed greater estimated richness than memory subsets did. Despite large depth, rarefaction showed incomplete sorted-subset sequencing.

The V gene is TRBV4-1, the J gene TRBJ1-6; no firm D call. Material: naive CD4+ T cells sorted from blood. The subset denotes: CD45RA+ positively selected. The TCR originated in a woman under 40 in good health. CDR3 in DNA: TGCGCCAGCAGCCTACAGAAGAGCTCCTATAATTCACCCCTCCACTTT. Protein: CASSLQKSSYNSPLHF.